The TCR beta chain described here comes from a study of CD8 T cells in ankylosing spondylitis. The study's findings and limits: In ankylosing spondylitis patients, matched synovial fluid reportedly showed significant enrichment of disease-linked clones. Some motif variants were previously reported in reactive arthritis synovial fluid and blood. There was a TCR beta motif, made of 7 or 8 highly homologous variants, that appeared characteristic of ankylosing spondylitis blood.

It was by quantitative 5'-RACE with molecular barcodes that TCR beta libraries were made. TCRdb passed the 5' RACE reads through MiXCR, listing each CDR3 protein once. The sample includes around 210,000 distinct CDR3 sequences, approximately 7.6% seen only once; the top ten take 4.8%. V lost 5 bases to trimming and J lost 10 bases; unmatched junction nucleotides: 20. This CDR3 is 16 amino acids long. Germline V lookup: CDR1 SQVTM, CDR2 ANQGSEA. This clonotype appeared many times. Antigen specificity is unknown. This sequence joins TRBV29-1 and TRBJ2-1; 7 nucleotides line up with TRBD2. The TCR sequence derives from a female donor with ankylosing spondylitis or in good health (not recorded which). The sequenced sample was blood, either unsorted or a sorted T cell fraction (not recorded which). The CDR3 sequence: CSVTTWRESTTGEQFF. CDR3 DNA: TGCAGCGTTACCACTTGGCGGGAGTCAACCACGGGGGAGCAGTTCTTC.